A selection of T cell receptor beta chains follows, all from one sample in a study of blood T cell repertoires in COVID-19. Some clones are missing from TCRdb's copy, which holds only in-frame ones; the method was immunoSEQ multiplex PCR. The table shows roughly 140,000 clones, with around 87% occurring only once. Sequenced: peripheral blood. The receptor set was obtained from a middle-aged woman with acute or convalescent COVID-19. The CDR3 runs from the conserved cysteine through the conserved F or W. A D gene is named only where the DNA matches it firmly. Size is stated for part of the rows, as once, few or many counts, or as a class when the clone is expanded.

TRBD1	.	TRBV19	TRBJ1-5	CASSRDMGLRARGQDGQPQHF	TGTGCCAGTAGTAGGGATATGGGCCTGCGGGCCAGGGGGCAGGACGGTCAGCCCCAGCATTTT
.	.	TRBV4-3	TRBJ2-3	CASSQDTWVWRPRTDTQYF	TGCGCCAGCAGCCAAGATACGTGGGTCTGGCGGCCGAGGACAGATACGCAGTATTTT
.	.	TRBV25-1	TRBJ1-2	CASSEGASSRYTF	TGTGCCAGCAGTGAAGGAGCAAGTAGTAGGTACACCTTC
TRBD2	once	TRBV18	TRBJ2-1	CASSPGLAGGGEQFF	TGTGCCAGCTCACCGGGACTAGCGGGGGGCGGTGAGCAGTTCTTC
.	.	TRBV6-2/TRBV6-3	TRBJ1-5	CASSYVYSNQPQHF	TGTGCCAGCAGTTATGTGTATAGCAATCAGCCCCAGCATTTT
TRBD2	.	TRBV2	TRBJ2-3	CASSPTGTSGRIDTQYF	TGTGCCAGCAGTCCGACCGGGACTAGCGGGAGGATAGATACGCAGTATTTT
TRBD1	.	TRBV6-2/TRBV6-3	TRBJ1-1	CASSSGTGRKNTEAFF	TGTGCCAGCAGTTCAGGGACAGGGCGCAAGAACACTGAAGCTTTCTTT
.	.	TRBV4-3	TRBJ1-1	CASSQGVRARGYSEAFF	TGCGCCAGCAGCCAAGGGGTGAGGGCCAGGGGATATTCTGAAGCTTTCTTT
TRBD1	.	TRBV5-1	TRBJ1-2	CASSRTGASGYTF	TGCGCCAGCAGCCGGACAGGGGCCTCTGGCTACACCTTC
.	.	TRBV5-8	TRBJ1-2	CASSLDRGYGYTF	TGTGCCAGCAGCTTAGACCGAGGCTATGGCTACACCTTC
TRBD1	.	TRBV5-6	TRBJ2-5	CASSLKRTGEETQYF	TGTGCCAGCAGCTTGAAACGGACAGGAGAGGAGACCCAGTACTTC
.	many	TRBV28	TRBJ1-5	CASAWSVEGQPQHF	TGTGCCAGCGCGTGGTCCGTAGAGGGTCAGCCCCAGCATTTT
TRBD1	.	TRBV4-3	TRBJ1-2	CASSQDRGYGYTF	TGCGCCAGCAGCCAGGACAGGGGCTACGGCTACACCTTC
.	.	TRBV5-4	TRBJ1-3	CASSLEGNTIYF	TGTGCCAGCAGCCTCGAGGGTAACACCATATATTTT
TRBD1	once	TRBV12-3/TRBV12-4	TRBJ1-2	CASTEGQLYGYTF	TGTGCCAGCACCGAGGGACAGCTCTATGGCTACACCTTC
.	.	TRBV3-1/TRBV3-2	TRBJ2-7	CASSGVRGYEQYF	TGTGCCAGCAGTGGGGTCAGGGGCTACGAGCAGTACTTC
TRBD1	once	TRBV29-1	TRBJ1-2	CSVPDRQGPHGYTF	TGCAGCGTTCCGGATAGACAGGGCCCTCATGGCTACACCTTC
TRBD1	.	TRBV5-4	TRBJ2-1	CASSAQTGEYNEQFF	TGTGCCAGCAGCGCCCAGACAGGGGAATACAATGAGCAGTTCTTC
TRBD1	.	TRBV28	TRBJ1-4	CASSTGQGGNEKLFF	TGTGCCAGCAGCACCGGACAGGGGGGGAATGAAAAACTGTTTTTT
.	few	TRBV9	TRBJ1-1	CASSPHSQGGPMNTEAFF	TGTGCCAGCAGCCCCCACTCCCAAGGGGGACCCATGAACACTGAAGCTTTCTTT
TRBD1	.	TRBV18	TRBJ1-1	CASSPSLFLGQGNTEAFF	TGTGCCAGCTCACCAAGTCTCTTTCTTGGACAGGGAAACACTGAAGCTTTCTTT
TRBD1	.	TRBV5-5	TRBJ2-2	CASSLGQGAGGELFF	TGTGCCAGCAGCCTTGGACAGGGGGCTGGCGGGGAGCTGTTTTTT
TRBD2	.	TRBV28	TRBJ2-1	CASSFLGGGFNEQFF	TGTGCCAGCAGTTTTCTCGGGGGGGGCTTCAATGAGCAGTTCTTC
TRBD1	.	TRBV27	TRBJ2-7	CASSFGTGSYEQYF	TGTGCCAGCAGTTTCGGGACAGGGTCCTACGAGCAGTACTTC
TRBD2	once	TRBV5-4	TRBJ2-1	CASSPFGVAGGPSSYNEQFF	TGTGCCAGCAGCCCCTTCGGCGTAGCGGGGGGACCGTCCTCCTACAATGAGCAGTTCTTC
TRBD1	.	TRBV10-3	TRBJ1-1	CATQTGTNTEAFF	TGTGCCACCCAGACAGGGACGAACACTGAAGCTTTCTTT
TRBD2	.	TRBV3-1/TRBV3-2	TRBJ2-6	CASKGLAGVAGPGANVLTF	TGTGCCAGCAAGGGACTAGCGGGAGTGGCTGGACCTGGGGCCAACGTCCTGACTTTC
TRBD1	.	TRBV2	TRBJ1-2	CASTQGQGVRGYTF	TGTGCCAGCACCCAAGGACAGGGGGTTCGTGGCTACACCTTC
.	.	TRBV7-2	TRBJ2-2	CASSVGLHTGELFF	TGTGCCAGCAGCGTGGGACTGCACACCGGGGAGCTGTTTTTT
.	.	TRBV3-1/TRBV3-2	TRBJ1-5	CASSGGTNQPQHF	TGTGCCAGCAGTGGAGGGACTAATCAGCCCCAGCATTTT
.	.	TRBV5-8	TRBJ1-6	CASSWSGNNSPLHF	TGTGCCAGCAGTTGGTCCGGGAATAATTCACCCCTCCACTTT
TRBD1	once	TRBV5-4	TRBJ2-7	CASSWAGTGDYEQYF	TGTGCCAGCAGCTGGGCCGGGACAGGGGACTACGAGCAGTACTTC
TRBD1	.	TRBV28	TRBJ1-2	CASSLPRTGRSGYTF	TGTGCCAGCAGTCTACCTCGGACAGGGAGGAGTGGCTACACCTTC
TRBD1	.	TRBV6-2/TRBV6-3	TRBJ1-2	CASSFQGAVYGYTF	TGTGCCAGCAGCTTTCAGGGGGCGGTCTATGGCTACACCTTC
.	once	TRBV27	TRBJ1-6	CAKRTVDNSPLHF	TGTGCCAAGCGGACAGTGGATAATTCACCCCTCCACTTT
.	.	TRBV6-2/TRBV6-3	TRBJ2-7	CASSYLEGAYEQYF	TGTGCCAGCAGTTATTTAGAAGGGGCCTACGAGCAGTACTTC
TRBD2	.	TRBV30	TRBJ2-1	CAWSMGLAGTNEQFF	TGTGCCTGGAGTATGGGACTAGCGGGAACGAATGAGCAGTTCTTC
.	.	TRBV28	TRBJ1-1	CASSSRGMNTEAFF	TGTGCCAGCAGTTCGAGGGGGATGAACACTGAAGCTTTCTTT
TRBD2	.	TRBV7-2	TRBJ2-3	CASSTGTRRLSTDTQYF	TGTGCCAGCAGTACCGGGACTAGACGACTTAGCACAGATACGCAGTATTTT
TRBD2	.	TRBV7-3	TRBJ2-1	CASSLTGTSGGTNEQFF	TGTGCCAGCAGCTTAACGGGGACTAGCGGGGGAACGAATGAGCAGTTCTTC